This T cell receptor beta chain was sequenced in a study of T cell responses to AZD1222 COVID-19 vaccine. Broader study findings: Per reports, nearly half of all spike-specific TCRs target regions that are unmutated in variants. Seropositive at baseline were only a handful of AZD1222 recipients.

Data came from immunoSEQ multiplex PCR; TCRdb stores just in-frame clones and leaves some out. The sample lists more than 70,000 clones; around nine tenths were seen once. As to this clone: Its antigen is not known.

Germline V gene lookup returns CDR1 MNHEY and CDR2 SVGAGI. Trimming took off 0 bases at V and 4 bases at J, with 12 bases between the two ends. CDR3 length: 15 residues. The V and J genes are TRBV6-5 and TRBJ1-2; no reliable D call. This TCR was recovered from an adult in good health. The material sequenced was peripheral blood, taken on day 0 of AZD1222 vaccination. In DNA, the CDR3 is TGTGCCAGCAGTTACTCGGGAGATTCTGGCTATGGCTACACCTTC. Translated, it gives CASSYSGDSGYGYTF.